This T cell receptor (beta chain) emerged from a study of early stage breast cancer tumors. Germline-derived CDR1 and CDR2 are MNHEY and SVGAGI. V lost 4 bases to trimming and J lost 6 bases; unmatched junction nucleotides: 4. The CDR3 covers 13 residues. On this clone: The target antigen is unknown.

Study results and caveats: Commonly generated sequences made up most enriched TCRB sequences shared between patients.

Data came from immunoSEQ multiplex PCR; TCRdb stores just in-frame clones and leaves some out. The table shows 50,000 to 75,000 clones, with more than 60% occurring only once. This clonotype was obtained from a person aged 30 to 40 with breast cancer. The rearrangement links TRBV6-5 to TRBJ1-2, with 8 bases aligning to TRBD1. Material for sequencing was blood. The DNA of the CDR3 is TGTGCCAGCAGTTCAAAGGACAGGGATGGCTACACCTTC. Protein product: CASSSKDRDGYTF.